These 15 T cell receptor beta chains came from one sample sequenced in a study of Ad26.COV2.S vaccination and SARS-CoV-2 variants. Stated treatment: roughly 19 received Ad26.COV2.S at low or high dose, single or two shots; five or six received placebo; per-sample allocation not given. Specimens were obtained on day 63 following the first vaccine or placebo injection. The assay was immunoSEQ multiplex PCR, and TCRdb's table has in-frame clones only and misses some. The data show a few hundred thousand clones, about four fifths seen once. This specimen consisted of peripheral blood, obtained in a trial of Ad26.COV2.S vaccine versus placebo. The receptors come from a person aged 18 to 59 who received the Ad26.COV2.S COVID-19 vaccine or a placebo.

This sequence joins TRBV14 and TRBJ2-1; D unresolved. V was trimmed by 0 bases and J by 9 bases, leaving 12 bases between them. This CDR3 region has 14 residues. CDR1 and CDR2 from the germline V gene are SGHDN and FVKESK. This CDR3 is CASSQEGALGEQFF. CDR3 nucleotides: TGTGCCAGCAGCCAAGAAGGCGCGTTGGGTGAGCAGTTCTTC.

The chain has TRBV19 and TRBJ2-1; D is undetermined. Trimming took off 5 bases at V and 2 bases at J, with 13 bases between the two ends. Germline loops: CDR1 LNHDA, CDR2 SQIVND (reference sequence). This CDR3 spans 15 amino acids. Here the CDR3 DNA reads TGTGCCAGTAGTCCCGGTGGTAGCCCCTACAATGAGCAGTTCTTC. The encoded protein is CASSPGGSPYNEQFF.

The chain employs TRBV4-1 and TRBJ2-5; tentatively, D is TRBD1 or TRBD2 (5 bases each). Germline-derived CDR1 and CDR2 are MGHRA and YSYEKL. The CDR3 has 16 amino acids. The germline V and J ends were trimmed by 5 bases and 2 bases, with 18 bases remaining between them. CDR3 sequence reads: CASSLTGTAFQETQYF. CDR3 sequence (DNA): TGCGCCAGCAGCTTAACCGGGACGGCCTTTCAAGAGACCCAGTACTTC.

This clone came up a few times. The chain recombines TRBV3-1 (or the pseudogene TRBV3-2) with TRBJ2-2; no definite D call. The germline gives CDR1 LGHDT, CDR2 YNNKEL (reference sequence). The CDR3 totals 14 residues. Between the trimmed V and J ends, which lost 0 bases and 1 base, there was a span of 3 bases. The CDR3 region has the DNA TGTGCCAGCAGCCAAGATGGGAACACCGGGGAGCTGTTTTTT. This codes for CASSQDGNTGELFF.

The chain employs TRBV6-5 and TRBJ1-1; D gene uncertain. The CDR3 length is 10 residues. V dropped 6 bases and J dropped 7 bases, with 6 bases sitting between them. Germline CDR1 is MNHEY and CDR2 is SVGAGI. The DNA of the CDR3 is TGTGCCAGCAGCAGGATTGAAGCTTTCTTT. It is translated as CASSRIEAFF.

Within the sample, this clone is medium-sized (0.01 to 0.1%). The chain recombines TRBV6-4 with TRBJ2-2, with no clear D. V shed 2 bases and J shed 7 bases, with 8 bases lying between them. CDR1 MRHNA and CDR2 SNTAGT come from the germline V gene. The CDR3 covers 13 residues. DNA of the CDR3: TGTGCCAGCAGTGACAGGGAAGGCGGGGAGCTGTTTTTT. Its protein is CASSDREGGELFF.

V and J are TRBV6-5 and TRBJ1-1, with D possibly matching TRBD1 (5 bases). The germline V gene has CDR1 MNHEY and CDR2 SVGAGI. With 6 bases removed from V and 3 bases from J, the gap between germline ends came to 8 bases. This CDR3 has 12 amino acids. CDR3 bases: TGTGCCAGCAGAAGGACACACACTGAAGCTTTCTTT. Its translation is CASRRTHTEAFF.

Here the CDR3 DNA reads TGTGCCAGCACCCGGACAGTCCCGAATGAAAAACTGTTTTTT. It yields the protein CASTRTVPNEKLFF. V usage is TRBV6-6 and J usage is TRBJ1-4, with TRBD1 as a possible D gene (6 bases). The germline CDR1 and CDR2 sequences are MNHNY and SVGAGI (reference sequence). Trimming took off 7 bases at V and 5 bases at J, with 14 bases between the two ends. This CDR3 spans 14 amino acids.

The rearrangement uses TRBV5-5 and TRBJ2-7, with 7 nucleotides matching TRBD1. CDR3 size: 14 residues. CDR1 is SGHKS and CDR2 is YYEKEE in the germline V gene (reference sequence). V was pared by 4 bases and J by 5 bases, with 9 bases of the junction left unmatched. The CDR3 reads CASSRRQGYNEQYF. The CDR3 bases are TGTGCCAGCAGCCGACGACAGGGTTACAACGAGCAGTACTTC.

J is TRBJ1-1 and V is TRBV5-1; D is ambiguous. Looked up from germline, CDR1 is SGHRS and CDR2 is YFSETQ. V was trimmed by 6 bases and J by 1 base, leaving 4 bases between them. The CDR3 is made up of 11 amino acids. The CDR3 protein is CASTPNTEAFF. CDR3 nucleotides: TGCGCCAGCACCCCGAACACTGAAGCTTTCTTT.

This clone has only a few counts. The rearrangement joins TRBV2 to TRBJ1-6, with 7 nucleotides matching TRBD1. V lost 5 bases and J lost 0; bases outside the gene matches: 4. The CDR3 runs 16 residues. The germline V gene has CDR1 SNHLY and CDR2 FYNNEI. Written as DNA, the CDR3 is TGTGCCAGCAGTAAACAGGGGAGCTCCTATAATTCACCCCTCCACTTT. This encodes CASSKQGSSYNSPLHF.

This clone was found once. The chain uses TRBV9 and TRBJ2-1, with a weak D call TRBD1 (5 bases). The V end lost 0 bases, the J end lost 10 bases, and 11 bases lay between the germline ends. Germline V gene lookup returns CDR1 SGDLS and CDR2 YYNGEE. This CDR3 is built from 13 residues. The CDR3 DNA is TGTGCCAGCAGCGTAGACGACAGTTTGGAGCAGTTCTTC. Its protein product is CASSVDDSLEQFF. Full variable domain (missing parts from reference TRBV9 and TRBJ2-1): DSGVTQTPKHLITATGQRVTLRCSPRSGDLSVYWYQQSLDQGLQFLIQYYNGEERAKGNILERFSAQQFPDLHSELNLSSLELGDSALYFCASSVDDSLEQFFGPGTRLTVL.

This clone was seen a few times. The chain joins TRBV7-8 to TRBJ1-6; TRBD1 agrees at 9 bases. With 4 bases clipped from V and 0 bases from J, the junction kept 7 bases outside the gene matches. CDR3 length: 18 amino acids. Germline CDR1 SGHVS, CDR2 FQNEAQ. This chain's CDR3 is CASSSGTGQSSYNSPLHF. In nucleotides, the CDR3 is TGTGCCAGCAGCTCTGGGACAGGGCAGAGCTCCTATAATTCACCCCTCCACTTT. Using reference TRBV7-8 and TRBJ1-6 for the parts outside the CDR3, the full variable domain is GAGVSQSPRYKVAKRGQDVALRCDPISGHVSLFWYQQALGQGPEFLTYFQNEAQLDKSGLPSDRFFAERPEGSVSTLKIQRTQQEDSAVYLCASSSGTGQSSYNSPLHFGNGTRLTVT.

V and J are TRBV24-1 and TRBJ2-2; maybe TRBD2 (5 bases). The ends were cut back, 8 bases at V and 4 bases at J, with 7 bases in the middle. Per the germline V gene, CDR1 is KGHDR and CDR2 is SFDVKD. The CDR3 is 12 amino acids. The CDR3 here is CATKAGTGELFF. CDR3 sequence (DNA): TGTGCCACCAAGGCGGGCACCGGGGAGCTGTTTTTT.

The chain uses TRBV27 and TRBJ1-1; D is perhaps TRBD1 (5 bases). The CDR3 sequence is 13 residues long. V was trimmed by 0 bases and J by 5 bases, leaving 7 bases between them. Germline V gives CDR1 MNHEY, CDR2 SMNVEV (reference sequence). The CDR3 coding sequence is TGTGCCAGCAGTTTATCCGGGGCTACTGAAGCTTTCTTT. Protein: CASSLSGATEAFF.